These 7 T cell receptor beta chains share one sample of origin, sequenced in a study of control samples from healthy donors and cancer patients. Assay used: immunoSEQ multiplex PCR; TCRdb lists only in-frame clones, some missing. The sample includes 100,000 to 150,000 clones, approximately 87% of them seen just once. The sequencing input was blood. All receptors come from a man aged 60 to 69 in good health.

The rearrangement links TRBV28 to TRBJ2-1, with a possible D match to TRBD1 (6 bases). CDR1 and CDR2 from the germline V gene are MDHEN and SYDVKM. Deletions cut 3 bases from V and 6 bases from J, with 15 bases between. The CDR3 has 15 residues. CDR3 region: CASSLGTLPSNEQFF. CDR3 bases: TGTGCCAGCAGTTTGGGGACACTCCCCTCCAATGAGCAGTTCTTC. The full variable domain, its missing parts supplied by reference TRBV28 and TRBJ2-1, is DVKVTQSSRYLVKRTGEKVFLECVQDMDHENMFWYRQDPGLGLRLIYFSYDVKMKEKGDIPEGYSVSREKKERFSLILESASTNQTSMYLCASSLGTLPSNEQFFGPGTRLTVL.

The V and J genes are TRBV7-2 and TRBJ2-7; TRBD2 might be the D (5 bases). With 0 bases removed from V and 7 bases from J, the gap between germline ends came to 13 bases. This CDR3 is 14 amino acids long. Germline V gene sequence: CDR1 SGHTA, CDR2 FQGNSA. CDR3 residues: CASSLAAAATEQYF. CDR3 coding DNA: TGTGCCAGCAGCTTAGCCGCAGCGGCGACGGAGCAGTACTTC.

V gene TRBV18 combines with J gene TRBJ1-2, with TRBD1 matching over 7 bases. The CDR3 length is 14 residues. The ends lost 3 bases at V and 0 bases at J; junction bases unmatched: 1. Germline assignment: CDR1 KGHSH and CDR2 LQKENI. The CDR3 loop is CASSPGTANYGYTF. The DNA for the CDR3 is TGTGCCAGCTCACCGGGGACAGCTAACTATGGCTACACCTTC.

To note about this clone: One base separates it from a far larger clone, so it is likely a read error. The CDR3 DNA is TGTGCCAGCAGTTTTATGAACACTGAAGCTTTCTTT. Translated: CASSFMNTEAFF. This sequence joins TRBV12-3 or TRBV12-4 and TRBJ1-1; D is ambiguous. The CDR3 is 12 residues long. V was clipped by 3 bases and J by 0 bases, with 2 bases between them.

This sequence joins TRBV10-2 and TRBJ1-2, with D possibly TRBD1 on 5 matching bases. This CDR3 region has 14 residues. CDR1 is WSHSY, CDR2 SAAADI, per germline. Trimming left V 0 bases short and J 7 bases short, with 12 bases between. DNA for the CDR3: TGCGCCAGCAGTGAGTCGATCACAGGTGTTGGCTACACCTTC. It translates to CASSESITGVGYTF.

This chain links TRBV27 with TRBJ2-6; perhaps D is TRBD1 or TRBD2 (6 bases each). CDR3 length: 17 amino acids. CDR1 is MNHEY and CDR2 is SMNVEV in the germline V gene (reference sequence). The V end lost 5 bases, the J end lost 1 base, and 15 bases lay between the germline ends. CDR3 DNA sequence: TGTGCCAGCAGTCTTGGGGGGCGGCCGTCTGGGGCCAACGTCCTGACTTTC. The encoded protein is CASSLGGRPSGANVLTF.

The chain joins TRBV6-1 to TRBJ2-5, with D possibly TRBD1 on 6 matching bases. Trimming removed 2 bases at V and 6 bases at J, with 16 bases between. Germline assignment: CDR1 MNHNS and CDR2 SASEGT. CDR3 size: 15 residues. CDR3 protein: CASSEPGIQGQTQYF. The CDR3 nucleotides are TGTGCCAGCAGTGAACCGGGGATACAGGGCCAGACCCAGTACTTC.